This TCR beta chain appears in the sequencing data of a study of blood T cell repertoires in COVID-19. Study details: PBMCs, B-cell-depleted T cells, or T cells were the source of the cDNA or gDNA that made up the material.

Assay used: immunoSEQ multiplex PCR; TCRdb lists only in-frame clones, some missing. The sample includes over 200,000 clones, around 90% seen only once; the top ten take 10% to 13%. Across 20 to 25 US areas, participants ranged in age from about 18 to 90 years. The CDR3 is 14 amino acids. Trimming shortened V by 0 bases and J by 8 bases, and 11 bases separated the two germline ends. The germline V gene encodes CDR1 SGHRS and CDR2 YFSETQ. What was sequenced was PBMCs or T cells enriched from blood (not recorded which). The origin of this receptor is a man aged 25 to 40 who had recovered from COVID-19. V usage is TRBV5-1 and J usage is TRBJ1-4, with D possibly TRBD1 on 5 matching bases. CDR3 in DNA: TGCGCCAGCAGCTTGGGGTCAGGGCGCGAAAAACTGTTTTTT. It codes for CASSLGSGREKLFF.